This record looks at one T cell receptor beta chain sequence and its context. Its antigen is unidentified. These data belong to a study of monozygotic twins with inflammatory bowel disease. General study findings and limits: The co-twins with IBD showed lower TCRbeta diversity (inverse Simpson) than their healthy siblings.

Germline assignment: CDR1 SEHNR and CDR2 FQNEAQ (reference sequence). CDR3 size: 15 residues. Reprocessing the 5' RACE reads, TCRdb reports a single entry for every CDR3 protein and omits DNA. Its table lists about 450,000 distinct CDR3 sequences. Sequencing was carried out using blood. This sequence originates from a human donor with ulcerative colitis or Crohn's disease, or a healthy co-twin of an affected twin (not recorded which). The chain has TRBV7-9 and TRBJ2-2. CDR3 residues: CASSLSGGTTGELFF.